This T cell receptor (beta chain) was sequenced for a study of response to subunit inactivated influenza vaccine. Findings of the study overall: It was suggested by the authors that few new T cells are recruited by each seasonal influenza vaccination.

TCRdb recomputed calls from the RT-PCR reads with MiXCR, one row per CDR3 protein. The profile covers approximately 570,000 distinct CDR3 sequences, with 6% to 9% appearing a single time and roughly 13% taken by the ten largest. CDR1 is MNHNS and CDR2 is SASEGT in the germline V gene. Trimming stripped 8 bases from V and 10 bases from J, with 22 bases between. The CDR3 is 14 residues long. This clonotype was counted only a few times. Antigen specificity is unknown. The source is a man aged 50 to 75 who received an inactivated influenza vaccine. The input for sequencing was PBMCs from blood, taken around 2 years after vaccination. The chain couples TRBV6-1 to TRBJ2-3, with D possibly TRBD2 on 5 matching bases. This CDR3 reads CASSNRAPGTPQYF. In DNA form, the CDR3 reads TGTGCCAGCTCAAACCGGGCCCCGGGAACTCCGCAGTATTTT.